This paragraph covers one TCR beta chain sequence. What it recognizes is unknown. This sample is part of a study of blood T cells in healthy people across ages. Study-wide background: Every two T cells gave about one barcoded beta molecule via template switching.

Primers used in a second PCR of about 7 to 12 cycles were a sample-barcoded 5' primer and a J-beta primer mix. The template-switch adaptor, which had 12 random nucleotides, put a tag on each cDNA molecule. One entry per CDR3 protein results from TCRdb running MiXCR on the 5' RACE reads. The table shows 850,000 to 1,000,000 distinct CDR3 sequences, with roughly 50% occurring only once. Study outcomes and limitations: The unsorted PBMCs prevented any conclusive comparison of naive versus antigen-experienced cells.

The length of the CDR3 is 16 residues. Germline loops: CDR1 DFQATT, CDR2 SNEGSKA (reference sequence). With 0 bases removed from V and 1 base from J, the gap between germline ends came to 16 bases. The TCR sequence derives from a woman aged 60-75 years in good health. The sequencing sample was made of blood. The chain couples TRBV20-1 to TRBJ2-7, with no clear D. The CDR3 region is CSARDRGVIQSYEQYF. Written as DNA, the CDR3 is TGCAGTGCTAGAGATCGCGGCGTAATTCAATCCTACGAGCAGTACTTC.